Each of the 18 T cell receptor beta chains below was sequenced from the same sample in a study of T cell responses to AZD1222 COVID-19 vaccine. Data came from immunoSEQ multiplex PCR; TCRdb stores just in-frame clones and leaves some out. The data show approximately 79,000 clones, with approximately 88% seen just once and less than 20% held by the top ten. The source was peripheral blood, collected on day 0 of AZD1222 vaccination. Every receptor here comes from an adult in good health.

This clone showed up just once. This chain connects TRBV7-8 to TRBJ1-1; D not certain. The CDR3 has 11 amino acids. Germline lookup yields CDR1 SGHVS and CDR2 FQNEAQ. The germline V and J ends were trimmed by 5 bases and 5 bases, with 6 bases remaining between them. CDR3 sequence: CASSVRTEAFF. The CDR3 region has the DNA TGTGCCAGCAGCGTCCGGACTGAAGCTTTCTTT.

The V call is TRBV7-8, the J call TRBJ1-1; no firm D call. CDR1 is SGHVS and CDR2 is FQNEAQ in the germline V gene. Trimming took 2 bases from V and 4 from J, leaving 8 bases between them. The CDR3 contains 13 residues. DNA of the CDR3: TGTGCCAGCAGCTTAAGGGAGGGCACTGAAGCTTTCTTT. It translates to CASSLREGTEAFF.

The chain carries TRBV11-2 and TRBJ2-1, with 13 bases aligning to TRBD2. This CDR3 region has 18 residues. The J segment lost 3 bases and the V segment lost 5 bases, leaving 10 bases of the junction unmatched. Germline V gives CDR1 SGHAT, CDR2 FQNNGV. CDR3 residues: CASSRTSGSGVGYNEQFF. CDR3 DNA: TGTGCCAGCAGCCGGACTAGCGGGAGTGGGGTAGGCTACAATGAGCAGTTCTTC.

The chain joins TRBV5-1 to TRBJ1-1; D is uncertain. Trimming removed 0 bases at V and 4 bases at J, with 13 bases between. This CDR3 has 15 amino acids. Germline V gives CDR1 SGHRS, CDR2 YFSETQ. The CDR3 protein is CASSLALGSGTEAFF. The CDR3, as DNA: TGCGCCAGCAGCTTGGCCTTAGGGTCTGGCACTGAAGCTTTCTTT.

This sequence joins TRBV5-8 and TRBJ2-5, with D unresolved. Germline-derived CDR1 and CDR2 are SGHTS and YDEGEE. This CDR3 is built from 15 residues. Trimming pared 6 bases from V and 1 base from J, leaving 16 bases between. The CDR3 sequence is CASKGHQQSQETQYF. The CDR3 region has the DNA TGTGCCAGCAAAGGGCACCAACAGTCCCAAGAGACCCAGTACTTC.

This sequence joins TRBV2 and TRBJ2-3; 15 bases align to TRBD2. This CDR3 contains 15 residues. CDR1 and CDR2 from the germline V gene are SNHLY and FYNNEI. V shed 7 bases, J shed 5 bases, and the junction held 4 bases outside the gene matches. Written as DNA, the CDR3 is TGTGCCAGCATGACGGGACTAGCGGGAGGAGATACGCAGTATTTT. Protein: CASMTGLAGGDTQYF.

The V gene is TRBV11-2, the J gene TRBJ2-3; D call uncertain. Trimming left V 0 bases short and J 2 bases short, with 12 bases between. The CDR3 consists of 16 residues. Per germline, CDR1 SGHAT and CDR2 FQNNGV. The CDR3, as DNA: TGTGCCAGCAGCTTAGAGCTTAGAACCTACACAGATACGCAGTATTTT. Its translation: CASSLELRTYTDTQYF.

The rearrangement links TRBV29-1 to TRBJ2-1; 13 nucleotides agree with TRBD2. Germline V lookup: CDR1 SQVTM, CDR2 ANQGSEA. J gave up 2 bases and V 3 bases, and 7 bases lay outside the gene matches. CDR3 length: 17 amino acids. The CDR3 sequence: CSVDPLLAGGPYNEQFF. The CDR3 DNA follows: TGCAGCGTTGACCCTCTACTAGCGGGAGGGCCCTACAATGAGCAGTTCTTC.

The chain employs TRBV2 and TRBJ2-3, with D possibly TRBD2 on 5 matching bases. The CDR3 sequence is 13 residues long. The germline V gene has CDR1 SNHLY and CDR2 FYNNEI. Trimming took off 2 bases at V and 10 bases at J, with 13 bases between the two ends. CDR3 sequence (DNA): TGTGCCAGCAGTGAATTAGAGGGTTATTCGCAGTATTTT. Encoded protein: CASSELEGYSQYF.

V gene TRBV2 combines with J gene TRBJ1-5, with 10 bases identical to TRBD1. Germline CDR1 SNHLY, CDR2 FYNNEI. This CDR3 spans 15 amino acids. J gave up 7 bases and V 0 bases, and 3 bases lay outside the gene matches. In nucleotides, the CDR3 is TGTGCCAGCAGTGAAGCGACAGGGGGCGGGCAGCCCCAGCATTTT. This encodes CASSEATGGGQPQHF.

The chain couples TRBV6-5 to TRBJ1-5; D gene uncertain. Germline V CDR1 and CDR2: MNHEY, SVGAGI. With 0 bases removed from V and 5 bases from J, the gap between germline ends came to 5 bases. The CDR3 is made up of 13 amino acids. DNA for the CDR3: TGTGCCAGCAGTTACTCGTGGGATCAGCCCCAGCATTTT. This gives the protein CASSYSWDQPQHF.

The V call is TRBV28, the J call TRBJ2-7, with 10 positions matching TRBD2. The ends lost 7 bases at V and 3 bases at J; junction bases unmatched: 9. CDR1 MDHEN and CDR2 SYDVKM come from the germline V gene. This CDR3 region has 15 residues. In nucleotides, the CDR3 is TGTGCCAGCACCGTGAAGACTAGCGGGCTCTACGAGCAGTACTTC. It encodes CASTVKTSGLYEQYF.

The rearrangement uses TRBV14 and TRBJ1-1; D is perhaps TRBD1 (6 bases). V was cut by 2 bases and J by 0 bases, with 13 bases left in between. Per germline, CDR1 SGHDN and CDR2 FVKESK. The CDR3 extends over 16 amino acids. CDR3 amino acids: CASSQIGQYLNTEAFF. The CDR3, as DNA: TGTGCCAGCAGCCAAATAGGACAGTACCTGAACACTGAAGCTTTCTTT.

Only one count was recorded for this clone. V is TRBV7-9 and J is TRBJ2-1; the D gene is possibly TRBD2 (6 bases). The CDR3 consists of 17 residues. Germline V gene data show CDR1 as SEHNR and CDR2 as FQNEAQ (reference sequence). Trimming took off 4 bases at V and 0 bases at J, with 16 bases between the two ends. CDR3 coding DNA: TGTGCCAGCAGCTCCCGGGACTGGGAGGACTCCTACAATGAGCAGTTCTTC. Translation: CASSSRDWEDSYNEQFF. The entire variable domain, with the rest obtained from reference TRBV7-9 and TRBJ2-1, is as follows: DTGVSQNPRHKITKRGQNVTFRCDPISEHNRLYWYRQTLGQGPEFLTYFQNEAQLEKSRLLSDRFSAERPKGSFSTLEIQRTEQGDSAMYLCASSSRDWEDSYNEQFFGPGTRLTVL.

The J gene is TRBJ1-2, the V gene TRBV18; tentatively, D is TRBD1 (6 bases). In germline, CDR1 is KGHSH, CDR2 LQKENI. This CDR3 is 15 amino acids long. V shed 1 base and J shed 2 bases, with 11 bases lying between them. Here the CDR3 DNA reads TGTGCCAGCTCACCACGAAGGGGGGGAAACTATGGCTACACCTTC. This codes for CASSPRRGGNYGYTF. Combining the CDR3 with reference TRBV18 and TRBJ1-2 gives the whole variable domain NAGVMQNPRHLVRRRGQEARLRCSPMKGHSHVYWYRQLPEEGLKFMVYLQKENIIDESGMPKERFSAEFPKEGPSILRIQQVVRGDSAAYFCASSPRRGGNYGYTFGSGTRLTVV.

The chain links TRBV7-6 to TRBJ2-7; possible D gene TRBD2, 7 bases. Germline CDR1 is SGHVS and CDR2 is FNYEAQ. V was shortened by 4 bases and J by 7 bases, with 20 bases between the two germline ends. The CDR3 consists of 15 residues. The CDR3 region has the DNA TGTGCCAGCAGCTCTAGGGGGGGTACAATGGGAGAGCAGTACTTC. It specifies CASSSRGGTMGEQYF.

This rearrangement joins TRBV11-3 to TRBJ2-2, with TRBD2 matching over 8 bases. The CDR3 consists of 17 residues. Germline V CDR1 and CDR2: SGHNT, YENEEA. With 1 base clipped from V and 4 bases from J, the junction kept 8 bases outside the gene matches. CDR3 nucleotides: TGTGCCAGCAGCTTAGCCAGCGGGAGACGTGGCACCGGGGAGCTGTTTTTT. Translating gives CASSLASGRRGTGELFF.

The rearrangement joins TRBV7-9 to TRBJ2-7; D unclear. Trimming removed 2 bases at V and 3 bases at J, with 8 bases between. Looked up from germline, CDR1 is SEHNR and CDR2 is FQNEAQ (reference sequence). The CDR3 consists of 13 residues. CDR3 bases: TGTGCCAGCAGCTTAACCCCGGTCTACGAGCAGTACTTC. Residues: CASSLTPVYEQYF.